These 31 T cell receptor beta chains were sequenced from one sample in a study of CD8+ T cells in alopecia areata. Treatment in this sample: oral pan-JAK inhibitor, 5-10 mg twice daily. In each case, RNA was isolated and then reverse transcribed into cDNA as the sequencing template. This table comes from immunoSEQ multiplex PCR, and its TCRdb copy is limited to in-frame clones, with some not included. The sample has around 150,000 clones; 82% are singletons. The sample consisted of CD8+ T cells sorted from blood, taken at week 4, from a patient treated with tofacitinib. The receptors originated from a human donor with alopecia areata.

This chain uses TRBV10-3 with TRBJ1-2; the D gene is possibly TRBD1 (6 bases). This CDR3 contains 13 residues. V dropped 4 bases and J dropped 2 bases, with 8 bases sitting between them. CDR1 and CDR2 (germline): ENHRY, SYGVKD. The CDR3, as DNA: TGTGCCATCAGTGGAGACAGGAACTATGGCTACACCTTC. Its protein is CAISGDRNYGYTF.

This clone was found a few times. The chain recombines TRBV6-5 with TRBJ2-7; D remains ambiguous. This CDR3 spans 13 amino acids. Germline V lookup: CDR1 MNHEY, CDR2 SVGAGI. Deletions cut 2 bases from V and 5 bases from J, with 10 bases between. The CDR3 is CASSYLELNEQYF. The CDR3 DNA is TGTGCCAGCAGTTACCTCGAACTAAACGAGCAGTACTTC.

The CDR3 here is CASSSGLDGDTQYF. The CDR3 nucleotides read TGTGCCAGCAGCTCTGGACTAGACGGAGATACGCAGTATTTT. The chain joins TRBV7-9 to TRBJ2-3, with TRBD2 matching over 7 bases. This CDR3 has 14 residues. With 4 bases clipped from V and 5 bases from J, the junction kept 6 bases outside the gene matches. CDR1 and CDR2 (germline): SEHNR, FQNEAQ (reference sequence).

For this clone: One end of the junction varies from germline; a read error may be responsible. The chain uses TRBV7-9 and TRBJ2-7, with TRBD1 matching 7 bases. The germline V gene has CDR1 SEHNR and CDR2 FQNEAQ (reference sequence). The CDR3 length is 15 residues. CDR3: CASSQDRGLEGEQYF. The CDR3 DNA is TGCGCCAGCAGCCAAGATAGGGGGCTCGAGGGCGAGCAGTACTTC.

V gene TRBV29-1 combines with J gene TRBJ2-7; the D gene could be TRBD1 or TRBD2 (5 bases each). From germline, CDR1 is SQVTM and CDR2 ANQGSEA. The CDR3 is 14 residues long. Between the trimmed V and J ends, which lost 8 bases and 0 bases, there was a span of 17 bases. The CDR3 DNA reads TGCAGCATCACTCGCCCGGGACGCTCCTACGAGCAGTACTTC. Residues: CSITRPGRSYEQYF.

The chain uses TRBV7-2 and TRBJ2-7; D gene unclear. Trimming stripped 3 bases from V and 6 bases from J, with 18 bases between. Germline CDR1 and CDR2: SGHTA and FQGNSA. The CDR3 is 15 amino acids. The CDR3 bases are TGTGCCAGCAGCTTTGGGTACTATCTCTCGGGCGAGCAGTACTTC. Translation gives CASSFGYYLSGEQYF.

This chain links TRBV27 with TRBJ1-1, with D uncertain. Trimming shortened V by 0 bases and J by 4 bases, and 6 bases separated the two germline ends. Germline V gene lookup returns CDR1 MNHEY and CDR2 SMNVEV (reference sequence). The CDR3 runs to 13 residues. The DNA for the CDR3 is TGTGCCAGCAGTTTATCTGGGTTCACTGAAGCTTTCTTT. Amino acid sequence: CASSLSGFTEAFF.

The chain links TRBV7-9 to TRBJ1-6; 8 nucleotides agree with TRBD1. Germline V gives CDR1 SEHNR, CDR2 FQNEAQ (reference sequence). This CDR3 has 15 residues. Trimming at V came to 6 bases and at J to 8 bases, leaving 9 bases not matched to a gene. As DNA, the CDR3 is TGTGCCAGCAGTTACGTACGGGACAGGTATTCACCCCTCCACTTT. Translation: CASSYVRDRYSPLHF.

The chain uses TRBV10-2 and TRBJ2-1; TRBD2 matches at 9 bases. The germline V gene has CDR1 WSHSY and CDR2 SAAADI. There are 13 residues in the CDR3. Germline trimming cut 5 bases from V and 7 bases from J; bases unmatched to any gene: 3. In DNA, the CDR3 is TGCGCCAGCAGTCGCGGGGGGGGGAATGAGCAGTTCTTC. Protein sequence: CASSRGGGNEQFF.

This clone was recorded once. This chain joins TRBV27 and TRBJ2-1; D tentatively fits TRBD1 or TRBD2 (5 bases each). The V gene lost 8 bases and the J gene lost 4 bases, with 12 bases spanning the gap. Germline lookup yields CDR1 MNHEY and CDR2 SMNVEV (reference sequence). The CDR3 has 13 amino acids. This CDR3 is CASRSGQYNEQFF. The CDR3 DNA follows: TGTGCCAGCCGATCGGGGCAGTACAATGAGCAGTTCTTC.

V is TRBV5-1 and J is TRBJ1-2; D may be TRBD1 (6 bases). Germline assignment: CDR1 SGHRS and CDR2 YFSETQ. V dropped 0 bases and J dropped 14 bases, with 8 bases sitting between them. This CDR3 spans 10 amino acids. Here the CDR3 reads CASSLGGGTF. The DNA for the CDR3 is TGCGCCAGCAGCTTGGGAGGGGGAACCTTC.

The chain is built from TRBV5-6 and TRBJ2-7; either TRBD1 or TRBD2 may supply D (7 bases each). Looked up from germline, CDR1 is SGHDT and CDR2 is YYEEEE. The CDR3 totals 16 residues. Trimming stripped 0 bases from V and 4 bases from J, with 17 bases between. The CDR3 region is CASSLVGDREGYEQYF. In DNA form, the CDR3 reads TGTGCCAGCAGCTTGGTCGGAGACAGGGAGGGATACGAGCAGTACTTC.

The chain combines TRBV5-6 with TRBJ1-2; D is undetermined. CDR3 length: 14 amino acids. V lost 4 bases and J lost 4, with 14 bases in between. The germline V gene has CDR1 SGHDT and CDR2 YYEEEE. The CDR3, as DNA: TGTGCCAGCAGCATGGACGGCGTAAGCTATGGCTACACCTTC. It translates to CASSMDGVSYGYTF.

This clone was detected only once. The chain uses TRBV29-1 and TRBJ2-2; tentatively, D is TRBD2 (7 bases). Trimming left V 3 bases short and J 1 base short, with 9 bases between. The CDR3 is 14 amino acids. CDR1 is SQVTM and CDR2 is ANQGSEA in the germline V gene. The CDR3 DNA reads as TGCAGCGTTGAGGGAGGGGGGAACACCGGGGAGCTGTTTTTT. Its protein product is CSVEGGGNTGELFF.

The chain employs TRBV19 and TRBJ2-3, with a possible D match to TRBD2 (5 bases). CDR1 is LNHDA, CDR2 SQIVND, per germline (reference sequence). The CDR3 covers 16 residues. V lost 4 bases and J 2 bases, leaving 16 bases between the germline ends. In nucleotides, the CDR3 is TGTGCCAGTAGTACGCGGACTCGTGCGGACACAGATACGCAGTATTTT. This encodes CASSTRTRADTDTQYF.

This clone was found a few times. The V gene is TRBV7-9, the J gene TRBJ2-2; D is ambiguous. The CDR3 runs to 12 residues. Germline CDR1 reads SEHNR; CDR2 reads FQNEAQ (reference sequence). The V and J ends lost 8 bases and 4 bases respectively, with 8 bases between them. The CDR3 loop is CASPLLTGELFF. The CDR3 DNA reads TGTGCCAGCCCCCTCCTCACCGGGGAGCTGTTTTTT.

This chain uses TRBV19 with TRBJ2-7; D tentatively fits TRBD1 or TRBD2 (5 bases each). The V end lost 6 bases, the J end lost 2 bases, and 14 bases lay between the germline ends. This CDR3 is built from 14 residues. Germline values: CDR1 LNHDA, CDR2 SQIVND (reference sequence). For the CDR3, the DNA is TGTGCCAGTAGCCACCGGGACGTTGCCTACGAGCAGTACTTC. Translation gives CASSHRDVAYEQYF. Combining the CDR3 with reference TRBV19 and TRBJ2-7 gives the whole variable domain DGGITQSPKYLFRKEGQNVTLSCEQNLNHDAMYWYRQDPGQGLRLIYYSQIVNDFQKGDIAEGYSVSREKKESFPLTVTSAQKNPTAFYLCASSHRDVAYEQYFGPGTRLTVT.

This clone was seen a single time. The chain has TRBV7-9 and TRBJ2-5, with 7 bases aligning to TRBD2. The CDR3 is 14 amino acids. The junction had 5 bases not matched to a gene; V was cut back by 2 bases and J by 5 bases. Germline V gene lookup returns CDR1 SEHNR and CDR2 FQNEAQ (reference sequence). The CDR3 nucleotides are TGTGCCAGCAGCTTAAGGACTAGTGATGAGACCCAGTACTTC. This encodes CASSLRTSDETQYF. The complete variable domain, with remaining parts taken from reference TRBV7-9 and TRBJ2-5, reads DTGVSQNPRHKITKRGQNVTFRCDPISEHNRLYWYRQTLGQGPEFLTYFQNEAQLEKSRLLSDRFSAERPKGSFSTLEIQRTEQGDSAMYLCASSLRTSDETQYFGPGTRLLVL.

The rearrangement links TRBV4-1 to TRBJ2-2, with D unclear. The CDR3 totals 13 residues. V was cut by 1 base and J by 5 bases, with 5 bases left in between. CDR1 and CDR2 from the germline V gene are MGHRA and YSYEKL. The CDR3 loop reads CASSQGLTGELFF. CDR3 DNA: TGCGCCAGCAGCCAAGGTCTTACCGGGGAGCTGTTTTTT.

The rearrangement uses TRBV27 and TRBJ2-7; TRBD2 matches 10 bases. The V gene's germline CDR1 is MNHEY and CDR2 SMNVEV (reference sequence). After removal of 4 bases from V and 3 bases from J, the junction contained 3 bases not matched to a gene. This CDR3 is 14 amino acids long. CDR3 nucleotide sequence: TGTGCCAGCAGTTATAGCGGGGGGAGCTACGAGCAGTACTTC. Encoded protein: CASSYSGGSYEQYF.

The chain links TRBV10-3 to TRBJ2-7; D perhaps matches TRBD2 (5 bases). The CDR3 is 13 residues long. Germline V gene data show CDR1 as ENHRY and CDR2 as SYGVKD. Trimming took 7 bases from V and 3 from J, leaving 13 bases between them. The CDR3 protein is CAIKDTGGYEQYF. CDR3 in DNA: TGTGCCATCAAGGATACCGGAGGCTACGAGCAGTACTTC.

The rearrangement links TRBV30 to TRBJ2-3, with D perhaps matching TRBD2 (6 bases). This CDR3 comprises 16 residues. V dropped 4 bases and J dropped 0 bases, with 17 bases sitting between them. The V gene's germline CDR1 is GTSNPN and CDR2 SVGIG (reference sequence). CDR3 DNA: TGTGCCTGGACCTTTCTCGCGGGGCGTAGCACAGATACGCAGTATTTT. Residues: CAWTFLAGRSTDTQYF.

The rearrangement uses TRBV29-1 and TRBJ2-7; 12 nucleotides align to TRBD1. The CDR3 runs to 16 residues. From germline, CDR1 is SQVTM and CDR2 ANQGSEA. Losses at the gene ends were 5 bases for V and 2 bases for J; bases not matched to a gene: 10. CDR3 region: CSVTGTGGAGTYEQYF. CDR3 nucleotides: TGCAGCGTTACCGGGACAGGGGGCGCGGGGACCTACGAGCAGTACTTC.

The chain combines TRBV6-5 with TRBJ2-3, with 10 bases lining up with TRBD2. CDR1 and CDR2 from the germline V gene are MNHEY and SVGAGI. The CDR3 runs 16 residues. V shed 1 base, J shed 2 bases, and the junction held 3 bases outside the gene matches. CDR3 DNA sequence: TGTGCCAGCAGTTACTTAAGCGGGGGGGCCACAGATACGCAGTATTTT. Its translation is CASSYLSGGATDTQYF.

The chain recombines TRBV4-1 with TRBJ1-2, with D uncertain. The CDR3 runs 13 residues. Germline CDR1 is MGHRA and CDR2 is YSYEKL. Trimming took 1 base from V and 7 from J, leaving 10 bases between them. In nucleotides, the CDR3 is TGCGCCAGCAGCCAAGGCGGACCCAGTGGCTACACCTTC. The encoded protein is CASSQGGPSGYTF.

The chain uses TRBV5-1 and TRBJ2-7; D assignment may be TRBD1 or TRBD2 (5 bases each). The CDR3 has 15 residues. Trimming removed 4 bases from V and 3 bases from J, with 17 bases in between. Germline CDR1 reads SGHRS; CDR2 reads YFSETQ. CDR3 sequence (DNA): TGCGCCAGCAGCCACCGCGGGCAGGGCCACTACGAGCAGTACTTC. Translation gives CASSHRGQGHYEQYF. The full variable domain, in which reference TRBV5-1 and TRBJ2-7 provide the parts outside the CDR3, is KAGVTQTPRYLIKTRGQQVTLSCSPISGHRSVSWYQQTPGQGLQFLFEYFSETQRNKGNFPGRFSGRQFSNSRSEMNVSTLELGDSALYLCASSHRGQGHYEQYFGPGTRLTVT.

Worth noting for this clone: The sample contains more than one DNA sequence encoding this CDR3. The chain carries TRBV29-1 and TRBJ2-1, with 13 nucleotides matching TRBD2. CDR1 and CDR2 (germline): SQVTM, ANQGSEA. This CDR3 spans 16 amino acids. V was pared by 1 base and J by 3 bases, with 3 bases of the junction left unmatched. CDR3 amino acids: CSVEGTSGGVYNEQFF. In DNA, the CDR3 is TGCAGCGTTGAAGGGACTAGCGGGGGAGTCTACAATGAGCAGTTCTTC.

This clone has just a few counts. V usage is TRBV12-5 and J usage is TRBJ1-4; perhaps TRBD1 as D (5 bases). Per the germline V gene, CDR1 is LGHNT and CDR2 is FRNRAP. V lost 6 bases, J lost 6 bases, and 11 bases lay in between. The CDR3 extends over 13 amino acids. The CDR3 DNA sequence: TGTGCTAGTGGGCTGACAGTTGATGAAAAACTGTTTTTT. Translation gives CASGLTVDEKLFF.

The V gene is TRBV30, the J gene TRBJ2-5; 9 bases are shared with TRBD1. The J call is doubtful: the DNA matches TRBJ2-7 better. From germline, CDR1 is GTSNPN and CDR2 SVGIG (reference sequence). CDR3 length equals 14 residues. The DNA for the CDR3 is TGTGCCTGGTCTACCGGGACAGGGAACTACGAGCAGTACTTC. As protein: CAWSTGTGNYEQYF.

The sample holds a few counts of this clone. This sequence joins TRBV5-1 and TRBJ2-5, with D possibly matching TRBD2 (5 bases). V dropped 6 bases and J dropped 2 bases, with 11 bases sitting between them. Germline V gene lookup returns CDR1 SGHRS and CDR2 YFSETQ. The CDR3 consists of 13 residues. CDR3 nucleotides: TGCGCCAGCACCTCGGGATGGCAAGAGACCCAGTACTTC. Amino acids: CASTSGWQETQYF.

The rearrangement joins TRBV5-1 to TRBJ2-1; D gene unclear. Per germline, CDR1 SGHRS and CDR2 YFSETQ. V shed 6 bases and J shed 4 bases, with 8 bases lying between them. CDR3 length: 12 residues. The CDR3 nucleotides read TGCGCCAGCACCGAGAGATACAATGAGCAGTTCTTC. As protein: CASTERYNEQFF.